The sequence of this TCR beta chain was determined in a study of T cell responses to AZD1222 COVID-19 vaccine. The assay was immunoSEQ multiplex PCR, and TCRdb's table has in-frame clones only and misses some. The sample consists of 180,000 or so clones, 80% to 95% of them appearing once. This TCR derives from an adult who received the AZD1222 COVID-19 vaccine. The material sequenced was peripheral blood, taken 28 days after the second AZD1222 dose.

In DNA, the CDR3 is TGTGCCAGTCGACTAGCGGGGGGTCCCTGGGATACGCAGTATTTT. It translates to CASRLAGGPWDTQYF. This chain uses TRBV27 with TRBJ2-3; TRBD2 matches at 13 bases. With V trimmed by 9 bases and J by 6 bases, 9 bases remained unmatched. Germline lookup yields CDR1 MNHEY and CDR2 SMNVEV (reference sequence). CDR3 length: 15 residues.